Each of the 9 T cell receptor beta chains below was sequenced from the same sample in a study of blood T cell repertoires in COVID-19. Using immunoSEQ multiplex PCR, the repertoire was profiled, and TCRdb retains in-frame clones only, with some absent. The sample shows about 150,000 clones, around 88% of them seen only once. Sequenced sample: peripheral blood. These receptors all stem from a woman in her 70s who had recovered from COVID-19.

The genes are TRBV7-2 and TRBJ2-3; 12 bases agree with TRBD2. Germline values: CDR1 SGHTA, CDR2 FQGNSA. The trim removed 5 bases at V and 4 bases at J, leaving 16 bases unmatched. CDR3 length equals 19 residues. CDR3 in DNA: TGTGCCAGCAGCCCCCGGGCTAGCGGGAGGGCCTGGTGGGCAGATACGCAGTATTTT. It specifies CASSPRASGRAWWADTQYF.

This chain links TRBV19 with TRBJ1-2, with 7 bases aligning to TRBD1. Germline CDR1 reads LNHDA; CDR2 reads SQIVND (reference sequence). The CDR3 covers 13 residues. The V segment lost 6 bases and the J segment 3 bases; nucleotides outside the gene matches: 4. The CDR3 nucleotides are TGTGCCAGTAGCTCCCAGGGGGACTATGGCTACACCTTC. This sequence encodes CASSSQGDYGYTF.

This chain uses TRBV27 with TRBJ1-4; D is ambiguous. Trimming cost V 6 bases and J 0 bases, with 8 bases left between them. Germline V CDR1 and CDR2: MNHEY, SMNVEV (reference sequence). The CDR3 is 14 residues long. CDR3 in amino acids: CASRRLATNEKLFF. The CDR3 coding sequence is TGTGCCAGCAGAAGACTTGCAACTAATGAAAAACTGTTTTTT.

The chain links TRBV18 to TRBJ1-2, with a tentative D call TRBD1 (5 bases). The germline CDR1 and CDR2 sequences are KGHSH and LQKENI. The CDR3 sequence is 13 residues long. V dropped 6 bases and J dropped 6 bases, with 14 bases sitting between them. The CDR3 DNA follows: TGTGCCAGCTCCCCGACGGACACCGATGGCTACACCTTC. It specifies CASSPTDTDGYTF.

The chain couples TRBV18 to TRBJ2-1, with D perhaps TRBD1 (6 bases). This CDR3 has 17 residues. Trimming cost V 2 bases and J 2 bases, with 16 bases left between them. Per germline, CDR1 KGHSH and CDR2 LQKENI. CDR3 loop: CASSPNYPGTPYNEQFF. CDR3 in DNA: TGTGCCAGCTCACCAAATTATCCTGGGACACCCTACAATGAGCAGTTCTTC.

The chain is built from TRBV15 and TRBJ2-1; TRBD2 might be the D (7 bases). Germline CDR1 is LNHNV and CDR2 is YYDKDF (reference sequence). CDR3 size: 18 residues. V was clipped by 1 base and J by 0 bases, with 16 bases between them. CDR3 residues: CATSRVGQRDSSYNEQFF. The DNA for the CDR3 is TGTGCCACCAGCAGAGTCGGACAGCGGGATAGCTCCTACAATGAGCAGTTCTTC.

Here the CDR3 reads CAISDPGQGEGNYGYTF. DNA of the CDR3: TGTGCCATCAGTGACCCGGGACAGGGGGAAGGTAACTATGGCTACACCTTC. The rearrangement joins TRBV10-3 to TRBJ1-2; the match to TRBD1 covers 11 bases. From germline, CDR1 is ENHRY and CDR2 SYGVKD. The CDR3 runs 17 residues. V was clipped by 3 bases and J by 1 base; unmatched bases: 7.

The V gene is TRBV28, the J gene TRBJ1-1, with D maybe TRBD1 (6 bases). This CDR3 comprises 14 residues. V lost 6 bases to trimming and J lost 1 base, with 12 bases between them. Germline assignment: CDR1 MDHEN and CDR2 SYDVKM. Written as DNA, the CDR3 is TGTGCCAGCAGCTCCCAGGGGTGGAACACTGAAGCTTTCTTT. It yields the protein CASSSQGWNTEAFF.

The J gene is TRBJ2-7, the V gene TRBV5-4; D may be TRBD2 (7 bases). The CDR3 length is 14 residues. V shed 4 bases and J shed 3 bases, with 14 bases lying between them. Germline V gives CDR1 SGHNT, CDR2 YYREEE (reference sequence). Here the CDR3 reads CASSPRGGDYEQYF. DNA of the CDR3: TGTGCCAGCAGCCCCAGGGGAGGGGACTACGAGCAGTACTTC.